This T cell receptor (beta chain) was obtained from a study of blood T cell dynamics during melanoma immunotherapy. Across the whole study: First-line therapy was either pembrolizumab or nivolumab with ipilimumab for metastatic melanoma. Regarding the study as a whole: PBMC repertoires of eventual disease-control patients split at W3 into clonality or diversity gains.

Time point of the sample: pre-treatment baseline. Prior systemic cancer therapy, immunosuppressant use and other active malignancies excluded patients. The table came from immunoSEQ multiplex PCR; TCRdb's copy has only in-frame clones and leaves some out. The data show approximately 13,000 clones, around 84% seen once. The germline gives CDR1 SGHTA, CDR2 FQGNSA. V lost 4 bases, J lost 9 bases, and 6 bases stayed unmatched. The CDR3 has 14 residues. Concerning this clone itself: The antigen remains undetermined.

This material consisted of blood, taken from a patient treated with checkpoint blockade. The sequence came from a human donor with melanoma. V is TRBV7-2 and J is TRBJ2-1, with 10 bases identical to TRBD2. The CDR3 is CASSSRLAGAEQFF. The CDR3, as DNA: TGTGCCAGCAGCTCCCGACTAGCGGGCGCTGAGCAGTTCTTC. Based on the CDR3 plus reference TRBV7-2 and TRBJ2-1, the full variable domain is GAGVSQSPSNKVTEKGKDVELRCDPISGHTALYWYRQSLGQGLEFLIYFQGNSAPDKSGLPSDRFSAERTGGSVSTLTIQRTQQEDSAVYLCASSSRLAGAEQFFGPGTRLTVL.